The T cell receptor (beta chain) described here comes from a study of prognosis after radiotherapy for stage I lung cancer. The overall study: Distant metastases struck several patients a median of roughly 7 months after radiotherapy; 15 showed no significant progression. Study-level results: The tumor specificity of expanded TCR clones remained undetermined. Patients without metastases reportedly showed TRBV and TRBJ gene usage unlike that of patients with metastases.

Per the germline V gene, CDR1 is MNHNS and CDR2 is SASEGT. Trimming shortened V by 3 bases and J by 0 bases, and 5 bases separated the two germline ends. This CDR3 contains 13 residues. Template was genomic DNA; TCR beta CDR3 amplified in two multiplex PCR rounds. For every TRBV and TRBJ gene, a specific primer was used in first-round PCR. TCRdb redid the calling of the multiplex PCR reads with MiXCR, one entry per CDR3 protein. This sample has fewer than 40,000 distinct CDR3 sequences, with less than 40% found just once. This clonotype was picked up many times. Its target is not known. The sequencing used PBMCs, collected before or after stereotactic body radiation therapy (not recorded which). The TCR originated in a donor at least 50 years old with non-small cell lung cancer. The chain couples TRBV6-1 to TRBJ1-2; D uncertain. The CDR3 DNA is TGTGCCAGCAGTGAGTCAACTAACTATGGCTACACCTTC. Protein product: CASSESTNYGYTF.